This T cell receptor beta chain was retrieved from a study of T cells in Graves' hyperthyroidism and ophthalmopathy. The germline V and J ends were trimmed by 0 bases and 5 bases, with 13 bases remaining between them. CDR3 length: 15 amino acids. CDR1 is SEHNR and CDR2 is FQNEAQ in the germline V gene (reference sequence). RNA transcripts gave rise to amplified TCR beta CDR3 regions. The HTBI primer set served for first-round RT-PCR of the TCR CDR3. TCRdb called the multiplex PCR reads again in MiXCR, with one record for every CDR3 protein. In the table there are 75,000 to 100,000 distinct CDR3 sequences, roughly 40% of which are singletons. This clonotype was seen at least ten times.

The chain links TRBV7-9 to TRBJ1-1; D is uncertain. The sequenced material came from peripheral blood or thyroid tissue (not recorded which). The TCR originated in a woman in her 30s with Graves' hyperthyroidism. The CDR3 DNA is TGTGCCAGCAGCTTAGCGCAAGGGTACCAGACTGAAGCTTTCTTT. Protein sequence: CASSLAQGYQTEAFF. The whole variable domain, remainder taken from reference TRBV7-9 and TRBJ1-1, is DTGVSQNPRHKITKRGQNVTFRCDPISEHNRLYWYRQTLGQGPEFLTYFQNEAQLEKSRLLSDRFSAERPKGSFSTLEIQRTEQGDSAMYLCASSLAQGYQTEAFFGQGTRLTVV.